The entry below describes one TCR beta chain. As yet, its antigen is unknown. This entry belongs to a study of shared clonotypes between healthy human individuals. The study drew its donors from healthy HIV-negative adults without recent acute infections or vaccinations. Some clones are missing from TCRdb's copy, which holds only in-frame ones; the method was immunoSEQ multiplex PCR. The table shows about 2.5 million clones, with roughly 92% occurring only once. Findings and caveats of the study: Relative to memory subsets, naive subsets generally showed larger estimated richness. Sorted-subset sequencing, rarefaction showed, was incomplete despite large depth.

The material sequenced was naive CD4+ T cells from PBMCs. Subset meaning: CD45RA+ positively selected. This receptor was identified in a man younger than 35 in good health. Some clones in this sample may be carry-over from other donors' samples.

The DNA of the CDR3 is TGTGCCATCAGTGAGAACAGGGGGCTCGATGAGCAGTTCTTC. This encodes CAISENRGLDEQFF. The chain joins TRBV10-3 to TRBJ2-1, with 9 bases that match TRBD1. Germline assignment: CDR1 ENHRY and CDR2 SYGVKD. This CDR3 has 14 amino acids. Trimming cost V 2 bases and J 8 bases; bases outside gene matches: 4.